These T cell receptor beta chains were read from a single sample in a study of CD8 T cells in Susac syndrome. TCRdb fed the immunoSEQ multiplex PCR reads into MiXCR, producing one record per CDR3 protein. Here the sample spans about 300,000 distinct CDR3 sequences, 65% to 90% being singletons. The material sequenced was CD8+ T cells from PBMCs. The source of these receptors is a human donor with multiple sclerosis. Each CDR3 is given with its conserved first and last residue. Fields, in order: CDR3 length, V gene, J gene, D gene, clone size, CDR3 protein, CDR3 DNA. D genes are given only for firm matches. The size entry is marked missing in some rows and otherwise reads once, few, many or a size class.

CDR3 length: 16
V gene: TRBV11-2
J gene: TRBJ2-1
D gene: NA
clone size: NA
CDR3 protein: CASSWTGTSSYNEQFF
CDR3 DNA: TGTGCCAGCAGCTGGACCGGGACCTCCAGCTACAATGAGCAGTTCTTC

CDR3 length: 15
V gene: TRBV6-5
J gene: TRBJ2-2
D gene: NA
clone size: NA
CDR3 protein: CASGYSGGATGELFF
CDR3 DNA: TGTGCCAGCGGTTACTCGGGGGGCGCTACCGGGGAGCTGTTTTTT

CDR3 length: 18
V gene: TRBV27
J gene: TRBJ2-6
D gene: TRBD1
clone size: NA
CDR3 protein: CASSTYRGQGAGANVLTF
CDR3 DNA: TGTGCCAGCAGTACTTACAGGGGGCAAGGTGCTGGGGCCAACGTCCTGACTTTC

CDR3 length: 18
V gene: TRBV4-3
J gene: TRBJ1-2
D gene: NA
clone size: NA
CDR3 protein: CASSQDLSAYPPNYGYTF
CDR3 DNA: TGCGCCAGCAGCCAAGATCTGTCAGCCTATCCACCTAACTATGGCTACACCTTC

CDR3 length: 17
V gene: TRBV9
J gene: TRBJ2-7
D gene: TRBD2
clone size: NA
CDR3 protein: CASSVGTSGTAGDEQYF
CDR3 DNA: TGTGCCAGCAGCGTAGGAACTAGCGGGACTGCCGGGGACGAGCAGTACTTC

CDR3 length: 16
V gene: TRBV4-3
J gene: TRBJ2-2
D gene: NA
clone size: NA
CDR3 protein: CASSQHPGGNTGELFF
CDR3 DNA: TGCGCCAGCAGCCAACATCCGGGTGGGAACACCGGGGAGCTGTTTTTT

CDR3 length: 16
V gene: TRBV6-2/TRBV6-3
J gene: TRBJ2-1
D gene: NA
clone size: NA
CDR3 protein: CASSSPLGPGDNEQFF
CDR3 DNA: TGTGCCAGCAGTTCTCCCTTGGGGCCCGGCGACAATGAGCAGTTCTTC

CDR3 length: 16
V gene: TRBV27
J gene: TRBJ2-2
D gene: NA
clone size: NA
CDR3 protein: CASTNRATSNTGELFF
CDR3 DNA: TGTGCCAGCACTAACAGGGCCACTTCGAACACCGGGGAGCTGTTTTTT

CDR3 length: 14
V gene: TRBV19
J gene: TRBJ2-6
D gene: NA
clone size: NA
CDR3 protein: CASCDVSGANVLTF
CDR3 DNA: TGTGCCAGTTGTGATGTCTCTGGGGCCAACGTCCTGACTTTC

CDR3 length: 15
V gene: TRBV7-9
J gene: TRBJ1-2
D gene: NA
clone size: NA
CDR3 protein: CASSPAFPDSYGYTF
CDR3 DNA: TGTGCCAGCAGCCCCGCTTTTCCGGACAGCTATGGCTACACCTTC

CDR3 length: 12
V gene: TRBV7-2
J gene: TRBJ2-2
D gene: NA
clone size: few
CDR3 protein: CASRENTGELFF
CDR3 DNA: TGTGCCAGCAGGGAGAACACCGGGGAGCTGTTTTTT

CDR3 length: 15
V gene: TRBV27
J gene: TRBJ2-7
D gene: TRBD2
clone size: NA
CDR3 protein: CASRIAGGASYEQYF
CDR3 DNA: TGTGCCAGCAGGATAGCGGGAGGGGCTTCCTACGAGCAGTACTTC

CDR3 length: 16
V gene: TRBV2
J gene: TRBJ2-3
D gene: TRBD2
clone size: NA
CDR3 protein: CASTPGLAGGADTQYF
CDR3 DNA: TGTGCCAGCACCCCGGGACTAGCGGGAGGGGCAGATACGCAGTATTTT

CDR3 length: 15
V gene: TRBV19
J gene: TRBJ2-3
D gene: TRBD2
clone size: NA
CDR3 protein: CASSLVAGSTDTQYF
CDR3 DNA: TGTGCCAGTAGTTTAGTAGCGGGGAGCACAGATACGCAGTATTTT

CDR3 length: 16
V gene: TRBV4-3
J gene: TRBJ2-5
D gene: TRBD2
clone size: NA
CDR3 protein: CASSQERRERMETQYF
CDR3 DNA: TGCGCCAGCAGCCAAGAACGGCGGGAGAGGATGGAGACCCAGTACTTC

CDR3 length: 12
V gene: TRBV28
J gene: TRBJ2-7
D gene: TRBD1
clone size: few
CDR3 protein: CASGDSSYEQYF
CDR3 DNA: TGTGCCAGCGGGGACAGCTCCTACGAGCAGTACTTC

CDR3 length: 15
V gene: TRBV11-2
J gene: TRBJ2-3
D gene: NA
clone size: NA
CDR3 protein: CASSWVDNPADTQYF
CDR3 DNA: TGTGCCAGCAGCTGGGTGGATAACCCGGCGGATACGCAGTATTTT

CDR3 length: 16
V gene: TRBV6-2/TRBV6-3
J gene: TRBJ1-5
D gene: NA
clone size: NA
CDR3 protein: CASSFFPGGGNQPQHF
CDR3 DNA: TGTGCCAGCAGTTTTTTCCCTGGGGGAGGCAATCAGCCCCAGCATTTT

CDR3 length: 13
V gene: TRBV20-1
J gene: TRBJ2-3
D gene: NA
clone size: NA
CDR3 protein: CSAREDHSDTQYF
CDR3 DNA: TGCAGTGCTAGAGAAGACCACTCAGATACGCAGTATTTT

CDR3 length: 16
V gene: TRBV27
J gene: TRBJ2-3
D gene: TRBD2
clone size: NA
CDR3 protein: CASSSGLAGSTDTQYF
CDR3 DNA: TGTGCCAGCAGTTCGGGACTAGCGGGAAGCACAGATACGCAGTATTTT

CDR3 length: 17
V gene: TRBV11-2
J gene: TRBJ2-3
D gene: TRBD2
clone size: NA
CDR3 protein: CASSFLRGEMGTDTQYF
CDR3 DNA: TGTGCCAGCAGCTTCCTTCGGGGGGAGATGGGGACAGATACGCAGTATTTT

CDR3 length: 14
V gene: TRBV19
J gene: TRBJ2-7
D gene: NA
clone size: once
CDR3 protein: CASSMPGAFYEQYF
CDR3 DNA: TGTGCCAGTAGTATGCCAGGGGCGTTCTACGAGCAGTACTTC

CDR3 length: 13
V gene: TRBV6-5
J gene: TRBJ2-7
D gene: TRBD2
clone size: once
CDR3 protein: CASGYSGRAEQYF
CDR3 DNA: TGTGCCAGCGGTTACTCGGGGAGGGCCGAGCAGTACTTC

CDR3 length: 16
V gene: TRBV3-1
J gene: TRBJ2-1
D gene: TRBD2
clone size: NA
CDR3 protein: CASSPRTRSSYNEQFF
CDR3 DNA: TGTGCCAGCAGCCCTAGGACTAGATCATCCTACAATGAGCAGTTCTTC

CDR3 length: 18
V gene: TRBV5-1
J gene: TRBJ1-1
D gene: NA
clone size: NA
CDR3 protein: CASSLARVQGPLDTEAFF
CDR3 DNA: TGCGCCAGCAGCTTGGCGAGGGTACAGGGCCCTCTAGACACTGAAGCTTTCTTT

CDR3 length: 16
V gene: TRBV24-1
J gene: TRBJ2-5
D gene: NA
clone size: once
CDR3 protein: CATSDWGMEVGETQYF
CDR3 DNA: TGTGCCACCAGTGATTGGGGAATGGAGGTCGGAGAGACCCAGTACTTC

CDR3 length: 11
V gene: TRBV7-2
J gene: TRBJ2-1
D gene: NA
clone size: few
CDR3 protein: CASSSRGSTFF
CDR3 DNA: TGTGCCAGCAGCTCGCGGGGCAGCACGTTCTTC

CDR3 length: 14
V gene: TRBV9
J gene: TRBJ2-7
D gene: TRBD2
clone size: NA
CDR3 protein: CASSSGREAYEQYF
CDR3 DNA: TGTGCCAGCAGTAGCGGACGGGAGGCCTACGAGCAGTACTTC

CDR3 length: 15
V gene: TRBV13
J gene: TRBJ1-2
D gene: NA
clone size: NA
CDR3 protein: CASRETGIINYGYTF
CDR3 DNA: TGTGCCAGCAGGGAAACAGGGATTATTAACTATGGCTACACCTTC

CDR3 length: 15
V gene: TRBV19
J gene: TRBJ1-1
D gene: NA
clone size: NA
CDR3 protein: CASSPRIGIDTEAFF
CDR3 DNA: TGTGCCAGTAGCCCGCGTATAGGGATAGACACTGAAGCTTTCTTT

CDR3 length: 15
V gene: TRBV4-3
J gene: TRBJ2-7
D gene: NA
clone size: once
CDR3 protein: CASSQGTARGYEQYF
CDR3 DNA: TGCGCCAGCAGCCAAGGGACAGCCCGGGGGTACGAGCAGTACTTC

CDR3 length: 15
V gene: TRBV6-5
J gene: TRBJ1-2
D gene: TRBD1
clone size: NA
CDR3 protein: CASSHRQGMDYGYTF
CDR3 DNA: TGTGCCAGCAGTCACAGACAGGGGATGGACTATGGCTACACCTTC

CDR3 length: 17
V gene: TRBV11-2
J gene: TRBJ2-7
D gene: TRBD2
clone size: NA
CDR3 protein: CASSSGLAGGFRYEQYF
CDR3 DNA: TGTGCCAGCAGCTCGGGACTAGCGGGAGGATTTCGGTACGAGCAGTACTTC

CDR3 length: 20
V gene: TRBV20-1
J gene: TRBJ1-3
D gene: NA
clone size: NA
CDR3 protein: CSADPTGTSLNESSGNTIYF
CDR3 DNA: TGCAGTGCTGACCCCACCGGGACATCCTTAAACGAGAGCTCTGGAAACACCATATATTTT

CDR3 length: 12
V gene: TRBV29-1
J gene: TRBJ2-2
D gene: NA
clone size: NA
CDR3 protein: CSVPLNTGELFF
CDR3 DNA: TGCAGCGTTCCATTAAACACCGGGGAGCTGTTTTTT

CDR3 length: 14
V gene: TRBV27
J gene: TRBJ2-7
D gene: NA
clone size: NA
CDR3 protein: CASRDQGWTYEQYF
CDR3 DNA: TGTGCCAGCAGGGATCAGGGGTGGACCTACGAGCAGTACTTC

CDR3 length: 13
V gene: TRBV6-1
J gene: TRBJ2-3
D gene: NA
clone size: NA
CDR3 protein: CASSRGDTDTQYF
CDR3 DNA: TGTGCCAGCTCCAGGGGTGACACAGATACGCAGTATTTT

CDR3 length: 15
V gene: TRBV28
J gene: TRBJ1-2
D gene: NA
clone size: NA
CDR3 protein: CASSFRFPRNYGYTF
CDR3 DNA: TGTGCCAGCAGTTTTCGGTTCCCAAGAAACTATGGCTACACCTTC

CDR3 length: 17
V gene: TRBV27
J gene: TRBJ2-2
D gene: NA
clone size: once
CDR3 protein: CASSYEEETSRTGELFF
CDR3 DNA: TGTGCCAGCAGTTACGAGGAGGAGACTAGTCGCACCGGGGAGCTGTTTTTT

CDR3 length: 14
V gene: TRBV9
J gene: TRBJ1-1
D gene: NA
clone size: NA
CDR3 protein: CASSLEGWGAEAFF
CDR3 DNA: TGTGCCAGCAGCCTCGAGGGGTGGGGGGCTGAAGCTTTCTTT

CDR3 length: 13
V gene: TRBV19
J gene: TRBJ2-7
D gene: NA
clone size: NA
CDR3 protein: CASSPGRYYEQYF
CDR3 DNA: TGTGCCAGTAGCCCGGGACGGTACTACGAGCAGTACTTC

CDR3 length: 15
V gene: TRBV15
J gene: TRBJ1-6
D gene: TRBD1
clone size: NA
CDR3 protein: CATSRGTGSGSPLHF
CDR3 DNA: TGTGCCACCAGCAGGGGGACAGGGTCGGGATCACCCCTCCACTTT

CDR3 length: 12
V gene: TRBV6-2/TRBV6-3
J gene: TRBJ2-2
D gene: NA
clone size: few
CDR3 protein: CASSYEGGELFF
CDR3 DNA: TGTGCCAGCAGTTACGAGGGCGGGGAGCTGTTTTTT

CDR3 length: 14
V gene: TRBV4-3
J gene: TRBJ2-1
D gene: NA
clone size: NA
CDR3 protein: CASSQDQANNEQFF
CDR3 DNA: TGCGCCAGCAGCCAAGATCAAGCGAACAATGAGCAGTTCTTC

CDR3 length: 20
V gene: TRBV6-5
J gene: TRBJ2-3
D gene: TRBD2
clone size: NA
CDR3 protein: CASSYKREVPSPETTDTQYF
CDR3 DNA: TGTGCCAGCAGTTACAAGCGGGAGGTACCCTCACCTGAGACCACAGATACGCAGTATTTT

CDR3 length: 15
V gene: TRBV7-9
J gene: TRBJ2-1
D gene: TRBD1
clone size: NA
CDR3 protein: CASSLGTGEYNEQFF
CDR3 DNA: TGTGCCAGCAGCTTAGGGACAGGGGAATACAATGAGCAGTTCTTC

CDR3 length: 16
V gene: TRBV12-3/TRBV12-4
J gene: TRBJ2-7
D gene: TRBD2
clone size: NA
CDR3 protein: CASSLIGLARTYEQYF
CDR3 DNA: TGTGCCAGCAGTTTAATTGGACTAGCGAGGACCTACGAGCAGTACTTC

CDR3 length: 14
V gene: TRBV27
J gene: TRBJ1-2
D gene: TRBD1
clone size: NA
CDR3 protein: CASRSITGGVGYTF
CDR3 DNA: TGTGCCAGCAGAAGTATAACAGGGGGAGTCGGCTACACCTTC

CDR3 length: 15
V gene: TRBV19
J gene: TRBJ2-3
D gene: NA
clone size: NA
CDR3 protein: CASSPRSGSTDTQYF
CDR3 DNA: TGTGCCAGTAGTCCGCGGTCTGGTTCCACAGATACGCAGTATTTT